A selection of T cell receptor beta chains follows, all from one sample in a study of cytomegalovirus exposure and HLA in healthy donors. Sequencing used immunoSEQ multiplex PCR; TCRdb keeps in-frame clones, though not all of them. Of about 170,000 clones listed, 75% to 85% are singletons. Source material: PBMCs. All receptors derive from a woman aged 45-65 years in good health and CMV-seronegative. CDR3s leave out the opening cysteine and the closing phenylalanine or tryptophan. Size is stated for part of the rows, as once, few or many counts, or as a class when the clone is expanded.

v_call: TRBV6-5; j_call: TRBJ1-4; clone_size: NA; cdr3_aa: ASSPLGGGNEKLF
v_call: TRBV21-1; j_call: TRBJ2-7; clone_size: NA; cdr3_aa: ASSTPSPDKAYEQY
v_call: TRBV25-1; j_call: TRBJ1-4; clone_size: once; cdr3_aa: ASSAQGVGNEKLF
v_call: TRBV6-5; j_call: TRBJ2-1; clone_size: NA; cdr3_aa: ASSSQPGHRNEQF
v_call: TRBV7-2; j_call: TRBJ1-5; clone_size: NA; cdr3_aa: ASSLSPGGQPQH
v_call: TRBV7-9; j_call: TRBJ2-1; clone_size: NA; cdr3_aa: ASSLRLAGVYNEQF
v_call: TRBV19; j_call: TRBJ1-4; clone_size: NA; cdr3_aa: ASSKTPRATNEKLF
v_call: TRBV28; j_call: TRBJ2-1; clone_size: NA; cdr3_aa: ASIRSGGGNNEQF
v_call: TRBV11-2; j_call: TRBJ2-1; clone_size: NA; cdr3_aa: ASSLGAGDYNEQF
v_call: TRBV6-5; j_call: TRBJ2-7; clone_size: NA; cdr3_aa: ASSYTPDRDEQY
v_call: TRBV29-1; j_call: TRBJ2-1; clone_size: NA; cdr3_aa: SVSGTGYNEQF
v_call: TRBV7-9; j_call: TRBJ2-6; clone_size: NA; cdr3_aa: ASRTQGMGANVLT
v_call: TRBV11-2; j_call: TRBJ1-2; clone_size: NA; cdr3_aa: ASSPTGQGYYGYT
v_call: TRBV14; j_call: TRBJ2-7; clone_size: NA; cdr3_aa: ASSVRAPYEQY
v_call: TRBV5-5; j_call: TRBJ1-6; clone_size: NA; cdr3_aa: ASSLPDRQPGVLH
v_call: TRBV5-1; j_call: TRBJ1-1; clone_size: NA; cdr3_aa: ASSLDNREGEAF
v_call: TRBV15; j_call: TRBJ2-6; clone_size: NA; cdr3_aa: ATRDGTGGTGANVLT
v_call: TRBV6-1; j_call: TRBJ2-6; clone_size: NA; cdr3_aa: ASREDRAQGANVLT
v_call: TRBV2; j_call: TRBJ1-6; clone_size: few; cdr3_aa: ASKLRDSYSPLH
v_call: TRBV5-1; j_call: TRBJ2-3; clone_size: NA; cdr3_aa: ASSLSVGNTDTQY
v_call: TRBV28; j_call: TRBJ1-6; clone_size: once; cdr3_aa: ASAGISSYNSPLH
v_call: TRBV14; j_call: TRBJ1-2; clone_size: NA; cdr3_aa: ASTMSQGVTGVAYGYT
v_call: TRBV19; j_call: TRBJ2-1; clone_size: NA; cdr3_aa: ASETGTRLGKQF
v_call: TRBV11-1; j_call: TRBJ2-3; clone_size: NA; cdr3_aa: ASSSGGNDHTDTQY
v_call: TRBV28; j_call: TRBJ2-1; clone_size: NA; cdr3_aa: ASSPRQRSGLFQF
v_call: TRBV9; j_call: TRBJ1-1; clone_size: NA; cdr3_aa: ASSGDSSNTEAF
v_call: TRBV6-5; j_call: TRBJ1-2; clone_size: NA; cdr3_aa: ATTLRGYT
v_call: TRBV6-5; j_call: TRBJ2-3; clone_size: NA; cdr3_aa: ASSSDRLVDTQY
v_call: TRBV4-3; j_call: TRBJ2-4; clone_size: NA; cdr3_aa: ASSQDDRSGSGGAKNIQY
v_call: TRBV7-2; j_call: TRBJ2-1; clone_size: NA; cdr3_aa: ASSDYGGTGTNEQF
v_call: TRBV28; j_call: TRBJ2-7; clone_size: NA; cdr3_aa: ASSPTGTGPYEQY
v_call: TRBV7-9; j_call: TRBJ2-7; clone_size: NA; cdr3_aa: ASSFSRGSSYEQY
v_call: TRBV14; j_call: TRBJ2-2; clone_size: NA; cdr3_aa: ASSPFVAGVTGELF
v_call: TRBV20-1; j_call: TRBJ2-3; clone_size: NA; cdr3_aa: SARLSDTQY
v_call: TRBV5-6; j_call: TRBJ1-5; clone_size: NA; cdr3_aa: ASSFGDSSAFSNQPQH
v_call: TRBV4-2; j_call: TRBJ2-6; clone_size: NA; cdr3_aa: ASSQVGTSGTSGANVLT
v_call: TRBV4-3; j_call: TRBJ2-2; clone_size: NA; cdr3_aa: ASSQDRGLNTGELF
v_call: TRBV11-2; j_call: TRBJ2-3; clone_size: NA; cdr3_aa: ASSSGLAGGPDTQY
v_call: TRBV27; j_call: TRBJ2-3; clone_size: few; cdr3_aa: ASRLSSTDTQY
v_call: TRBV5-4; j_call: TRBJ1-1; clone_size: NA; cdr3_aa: ASSSRAQGLGSTEAF
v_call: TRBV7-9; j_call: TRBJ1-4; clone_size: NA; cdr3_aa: ASSLVEAVYEKLF
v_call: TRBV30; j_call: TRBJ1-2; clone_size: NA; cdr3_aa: AWSGGVSGYT
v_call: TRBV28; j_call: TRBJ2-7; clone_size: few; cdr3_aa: ASSLMVGPGSYEQY
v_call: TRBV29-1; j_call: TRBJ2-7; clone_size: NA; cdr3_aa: SVAGTGYEQY
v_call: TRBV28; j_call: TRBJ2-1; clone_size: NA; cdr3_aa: ASSYPGTHNEQF
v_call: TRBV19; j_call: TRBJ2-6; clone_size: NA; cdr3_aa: ASRARGQIHSGANVLT
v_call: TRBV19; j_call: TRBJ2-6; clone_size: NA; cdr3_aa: ASSSHRSGANVLT
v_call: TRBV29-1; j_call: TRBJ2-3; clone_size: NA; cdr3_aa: SVDRGATDTQY
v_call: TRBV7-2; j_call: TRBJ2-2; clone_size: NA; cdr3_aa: ASSFNPPTGTVNTGELF
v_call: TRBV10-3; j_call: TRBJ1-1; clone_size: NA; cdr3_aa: AISEGVVTEAF
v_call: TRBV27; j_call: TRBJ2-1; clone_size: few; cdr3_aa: ASGPRGLVGNEQF
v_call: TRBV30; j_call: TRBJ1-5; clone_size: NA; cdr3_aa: AWSPGLGQPQH
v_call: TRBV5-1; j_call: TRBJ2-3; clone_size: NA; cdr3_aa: ASSLGDSTDTQY
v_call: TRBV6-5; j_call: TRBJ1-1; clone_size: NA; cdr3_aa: ASSYEGSLDTEAF
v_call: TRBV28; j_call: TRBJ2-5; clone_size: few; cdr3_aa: ASSLSGVGTQY
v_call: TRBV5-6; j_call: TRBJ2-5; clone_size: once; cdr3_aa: ASATRTSGAGKTQY
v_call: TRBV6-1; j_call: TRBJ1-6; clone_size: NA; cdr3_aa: ASTLDRGEYSPLH
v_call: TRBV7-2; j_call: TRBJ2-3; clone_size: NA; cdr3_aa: ASSLAASASTDTQY
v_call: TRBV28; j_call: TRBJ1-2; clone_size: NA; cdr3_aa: ASSLEQFYGYT
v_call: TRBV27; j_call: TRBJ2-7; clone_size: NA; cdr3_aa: ASSHGQGSSYEQY